Listed below are T cell receptor beta chains from one sample, sequenced in a study of T cells in localized non-small cell lung cancer. Some clones are missing from TCRdb's copy, which holds only in-frame ones; the method was immunoSEQ multiplex PCR. The sample includes 65,000 or so clones, about four fifths of them seen just once. Sequencing used PBMCs, obtained before any cancer treatment. These receptors all stem from a man aged 35 to 70 with stage II lung adenocarcinoma. Both conserved end residues are trimmed from each CDR3.

ASSLIPEGSGNTIY,TRBV7-9
ASSSPGLAGGAF,TRBV7-2
ASSQDRGGHRYGYT,TRBV14
AISEGQAADTQY,TRBV10-3
ASSPPVGQGNEQY,TRBV18
AWSVVRRNTIY,TRBV30
AWRKAGGASYNEQF,TRBV30
ASSVDQNRRTGELF,TRBV9
SVSTGPDEQY,TRBV29-1
ASSQDGAVYEQY,TRBV4-1